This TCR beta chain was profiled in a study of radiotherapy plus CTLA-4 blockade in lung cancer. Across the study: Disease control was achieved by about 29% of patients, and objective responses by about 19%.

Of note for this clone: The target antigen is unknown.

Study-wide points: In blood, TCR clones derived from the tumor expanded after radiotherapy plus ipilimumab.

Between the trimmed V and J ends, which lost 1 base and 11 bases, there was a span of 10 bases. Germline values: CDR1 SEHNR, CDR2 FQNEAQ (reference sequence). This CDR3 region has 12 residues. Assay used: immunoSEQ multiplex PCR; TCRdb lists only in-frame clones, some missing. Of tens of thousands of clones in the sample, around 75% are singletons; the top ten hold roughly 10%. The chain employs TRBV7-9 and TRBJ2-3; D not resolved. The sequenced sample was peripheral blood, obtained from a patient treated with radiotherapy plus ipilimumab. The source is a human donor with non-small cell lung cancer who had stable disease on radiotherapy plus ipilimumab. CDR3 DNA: TGTGCCAGCAGCTTAGAGAGTGGTGTGCAGTATTTT. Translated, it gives CASSLESGVQYF.